The present entry profiles one TCR beta chain with its context. Its matching antigen is unknown. The data derive from a study of T cell responses to AZD1222 COVID-19 vaccine. The study, taken as a whole, reports: Spike as a whole was targeted by vaccine-associated CD4 TCRs, dominant at 160-218 and 743-854.

Germline values: CDR1 MDHEN, CDR2 SYDVKM. This CDR3 has 12 residues. V was pared by 5 bases and J by 4 bases, with 9 bases between. The protocol was immunoSEQ multiplex PCR, while the TCRdb copy is restricted to in-frame clones and leaves out a portion. Among under 130,000 clones listed, about four fifths were seen once. This chain uses TRBV28 with TRBJ2-7; possible D gene TRBD1, 6 bases. Sequencing used peripheral blood, obtained on day 0 of AZD1222 vaccination. The TCR was taken from an adult in good health. The CDR3 DNA reads TGTGCCAGCAGTGGGGACAAGTACGAGCAGTACTTC. Protein: CASSGDKYEQYF.